One and the same sample provided the 13 T cell receptor beta chains below, sequenced in a study of response to subunit inactivated influenza vaccine. TCRdb re-called the RT-PCR reads with MiXCR, one entry per CDR3 protein. The sample consists of around 530,000 distinct CDR3 sequences, more than 15% of them appearing once. The material sequenced was CD4+ T cells sorted from PBMCs, taken roughly 24 months after vaccination. These receptors were taken from a man in his fifties or sixties who received an inactivated influenza vaccine.

This clonotype was recorded at least ten times. This sequence joins TRBV7-2 and TRBJ1-2, with 10 bases aligning to TRBD1. CDR1 is SGHTA and CDR2 is FQGNSA in the germline V gene. The V gene end was trimmed by 5 bases and the J gene end by 6 bases; junction bases not matched to a gene: 9. This CDR3 is 15 amino acids long. In DNA form, the CDR3 reads TGTGCCAGCAGCCCCCGACAGGGGGCTCAGGATGGCTACACCTTC. This encodes CASSPRQGAQDGYTF.

CDR3: CASTSGGSTGELFF. CDR3 bases: TGTGCCAGTACTAGCGGAGGGTCCACCGGGGAGCTGTTTTTT. This chain connects TRBV19 to TRBJ2-2; 7 positions match TRBD2. V lost 7 bases and J lost 4; bases outside the gene matches: 6. Germline V lookup: CDR1 LNHDA, CDR2 SQIVND (reference sequence). This CDR3 has 14 amino acids.

The J gene is TRBJ1-2, the V gene TRBV10-3; D not certain. The CDR3 totals 13 residues. V was pared by 5 bases and J by 8 bases, with 15 bases between. Germline V gene data show CDR1 as ENHRY and CDR2 as SYGVKD. CDR3 protein: CAISPEAPRGYTF. Here the CDR3 DNA reads TGTGCCATCAGTCCCGAAGCCCCCCGAGGCTACACCTTC.

CDR3 sequence reads: CASGGGSSYNEQFF. The CDR3 bases are TGTGCCAGCGGGGGCGGTAGCTCCTACAATGAGCAGTTCTTC. This chain links TRBV12-3 or TRBV12-4 with TRBJ2-1; weak D call: TRBD1 (6 bases). This CDR3 has 14 amino acids. V lost 8 bases and J 0 bases, leaving 11 bases between the germline ends.

V and J are TRBV7-2 and TRBJ2-1; D is possibly TRBD1 or TRBD2 (5 bases each). CDR3 length: 13 residues. Germline V CDR1 and CDR2: SGHTA, FQGNSA. V was clipped by 1 base and J by 9 bases, with 10 bases between them. The CDR3 DNA sequence: TGTGCCAGCAGCTTAGTTCGGGGCTTTGAGCAGTTCTTC. It codes for CASSLVRGFEQFF.

In this sample, this clonotype turned up a few times. V and J are TRBV10-3 and TRBJ1-1, with D perhaps matching TRBD1 (5 bases). This CDR3 comprises 12 residues. V shed 9 bases and J shed 4 bases, with 12 bases lying between them. Germline CDR1 is ENHRY and CDR2 is SYGVKD. The CDR3 nucleotides read TGTGCCATACGGGGGAAGAGCACTGAAGCTTTCTTT. Translated, it gives CAIRGKSTEAFF.

The rearrangement joins TRBV7-2 to TRBJ2-2, with D maybe TRBD1 (6 bases). The CDR3 covers 17 residues. Germline V CDR1 and CDR2: SGHTA, FQGNSA. V lost 0 bases, J lost 4 bases, and 15 bases lay in between. In DNA form, the CDR3 reads TGTGCCAGCAGCTTAGCAGAAGGACAGACACGCACCGGGGAGCTGTTTTTT. Its translation is CASSLAEGQTRTGELFF. Filled out from reference TRBV7-2 and TRBJ2-2, the complete variable domain reads GAGVSQSPSNKVTEKGKDVELRCDPISGHTALYWYRQSLGQGLEFLIYFQGNSAPDKSGLPSDRFSAERTGGSVSTLTIQRTQQEDSAVYLCASSLAEGQTRTGELFFGEGSRLTVL.

J is TRBJ2-3 and V is TRBV7-2; D gene unclear. Germline lookup yields CDR1 SGHTA and CDR2 FQGNSA. Trimming took 5 bases from V and 0 from J, leaving 15 bases between them. The CDR3 sequence is 16 residues long. The CDR3 region has the DNA TGTGCCAGCAGCCCTCCCCGCCCTGCTAGCACAGATACGCAGTATTTT. Translation gives CASSPPRPASTDTQYF.

The chain is built from TRBV12-3 or TRBV12-4 and TRBJ1-2, with TRBD1 identical over 10 bases. V trimming: 6 bases; J trimming: 6 bases; junction bases outside the gene matches: 7. CDR3 size: 14 residues. In DNA, the CDR3 is TGTGCCAGCAGACCCGGACAGGGGGGGGATGGCTACACCTTC. Protein: CASRPGQGGDGYTF.

The chain employs TRBV20-1 and TRBJ1-5; 7 bases align to TRBD1. The end of the DNA is better explained by TRBJ2-3, so the J call may be wrong. The germline CDR1 and CDR2 sequences are DFQATT and SNEGSKA (reference sequence). The CDR3 is 15 amino acids. Here the CDR3 reads CRGRAPGQTHQPQYF. The DNA for the CDR3 is TGCAGGGGCCGAGCCCCGGGACAGACTCATCAGCCCCAGTATTTT.

This clonotype was seen many times. This sequence joins TRBV7-2 and TRBJ2-4; D gene ambiguous. The ends were cut back, 4 bases at V and 0 bases at J, with 4 bases in the middle. Germline assignment: CDR1 SGHTA and CDR2 FQGNSA. This CDR3 region has 13 residues. The CDR3 is CASSWTAKNIQYF. The CDR3 DNA is TGTGCCAGCAGCTGGACAGCCAAAAACATTCAGTACTTC.

The genes are TRBV15 and TRBJ2-2; 8 nucleotides match TRBD1. CDR3 length: 16 amino acids. Germline lookup yields CDR1 LNHNV and CDR2 YYDKDF (reference sequence). V was pared by 2 bases and J by 7 bases, with 9 bases of the junction left unmatched. The CDR3 spells CATSRMAGGFLGELFF. DNA for the CDR3: TGTGCCACCAGCAGAATGGCAGGGGGCTTTCTCGGGGAGCTGTTTTTT.

This chain connects TRBV7-2 to TRBJ1-5; D is undetermined. Germline loops: CDR1 SGHTA, CDR2 FQGNSA. V was pared by 3 bases and J by 1 base, with 10 bases between. This CDR3 comprises 15 residues. In DNA form, the CDR3 reads TGTGCCAGCAGCTTTAGTCATACCAGCAATCAGCCCCAGCATTTT. This translates into CASSFSHTSNQPQHF.